The rows below give T cell receptor beta chains drawn from one sample of a study of blood T cell repertoires in COVID-19. Assay: immunoSEQ multiplex PCR; the TCRdb copy retains only in-frame clones and omits some. The sample shows about 230,000 clones, about 85% of them seen only once. The sample consisted of peripheral blood. Source of these receptors: a woman of 80 years or more with active or convalescent COVID-19. Each CDR3 is given with its conserved first and last residue. A D gene is named only where the DNA matches it firmly. A clone size is listed for some rows: how often the clone was seen (once, few, many), or a class if it is expanded.

TRBV19,TRBJ2-7,TRBD1,.,TGTGCCAGTAGTAGGACAGGGATCGAGCAGTACTTC,CASSRTGIEQYF
TRBV7-2,TRBJ2-1,.,.,TGTGCCAGCAGCTCACCATTCTTGGGGAGGATATACAATGAGCAGTTCTTC,CASSSPFLGRIYNEQFF
TRBV2,TRBJ1-4,TRBD1,.,TGTGCCAGCAGCCAGGGGACAGGGGTTGAAAAACTGTTTTTT,CASSQGTGVEKLFF
TRBV5-1,TRBJ1-6,.,.,TGCGCCAGCAGCTTGGAGGGGGATTCACCCCTCCACTTT,CASSLEGDSPLHF
TRBV9,TRBJ2-5,.,.,TGTGCCAGCAGCGTAGCAGGGGTGGGCTGGACCCAGTACTTC,CASSVAGVGWTQYF
TRBV3-1/TRBV3-2,TRBJ1-2,.,.,TGTGCCAGCAGCCAAAGCGAGGGAGGAGGCTACACCTTC,CASSQSEGGGYTF
TRBV5-1,TRBJ1-1,TRBD1,.,TGCGCCAGCAACCCCACAGGGGTAGGCACTGAAGCTTTCTTT,CASNPTGVGTEAFF
TRBV15,TRBJ1-1,.,.,TGTGCCACCAGCAGAGAGGTCGCCGGGGGCACTGAAGCTTTCTTT,CATSREVAGGTEAFF
TRBV11-2,TRBJ2-2,.,.,TGTGCCAGCAGCCCACTAGCCGCCGGGGAGCTGTTTTTT,CASSPLAAGELFF
TRBV5-4,TRBJ2-7,.,.,TGTGCCAGCAGCTTGGCCGTGTGGAGCCCGGGCGAGCAGTACTTC,CASSLAVWSPGEQYF
TRBV19,TRBJ1-1,.,few,TGTGCCAGTAGGCCCGCGGGGGGCCACACTGAAGCTTTCTTT,CASRPAGGHTEAFF
TRBV4-3,TRBJ2-7,.,.,TGCGCCAGCAGCCAAGGGCTCGGGATTACCTACGAGCAGTACTTC,CASSQGLGITYEQYF
TRBV3-1/TRBV3-2,TRBJ2-5,TRBD2,.,TGTGCCAGCAGCCAAGCCCGGGGGGAACAAGAGACCCAGTACTTC,CASSQARGEQETQYF
TRBV5-1,TRBJ2-7,.,.,TGCGCCAGCAGCCCGGAGGCGAATAACTACGAGCAGTACTTC,CASSPEANNYEQYF
TRBV6-5,TRBJ1-2,.,.,TGTGCCAGCAGTACCCGGGGTCCCGCCTATGGCTACACCTTC,CASSTRGPAYGYTF
TRBV27,TRBJ1-5,.,.,TGTGCCAGCAGTTTAGCACAGTATAGCAATCAGCCCCAGCATTTT,CASSLAQYSNQPQHF
TRBV27,TRBJ2-7,TRBD2,once,TGTGCCAGCAAGTACCTGACGGGAGGGGGCTCCTACGAGCAGTACTTC,CASKYLTGGGSYEQYF
TRBV7-9,TRBJ1-5,.,.,TGTGCCAGCAGCTTAGCGGCAGGAGGAGTTCAGCCCCAGCATTTT,CASSLAAGGVQPQHF
TRBV24-1,TRBJ2-5,TRBD2,.,TGTGCCACCAGTGATACGGGGACTAGCGGGGGCCTGGGCGAGGGAGAGACCCAGTACTTC,CATSDTGTSGGLGEGETQYF
TRBV7-9,TRBJ1-4,.,.,TGTGCCAGCAGTTACGGGGGGTTTGGCGGAGGTGAAAAACTGTTTTTT,CASSYGGFGGGEKLFF